This T cell receptor (beta chain) was sequenced during a study of blood T cell repertoires in COVID-19 (dated by TCRdb to about 2020). Looking at the study overall: The collaborator samples originated in the United States, Italy and Spain and spanned the acute and convalescent phases of COVID-19. The prospective study material was composed of cDNA or gDNA derived from T cells, B-cell-depleted T cells, or PBMCs. Subjects who had been exposed to COVID-19, were actively infected with it, or had recovered from it provided the deeply sampled blood TCRbeta repertoires that made up the dataset. The repertoires were made available in a free public database intended to serve as a resource for research on the immune response to SARS-CoV-2. Samples were obtained from the ongoing ImmuneRACE study (first 160 participants) and from 950 to 1,500 subjects provided by 6 global collaborators. A de-identified subject ID, COVID-19 status, age in years and sex were almost always included in the sample metadata. Where HLA class I and class II types were available, the types were taken from metadata supplied by the sample provider, not from assay-based typing. The investigation overall reported the following: Clinical and demographic metadata were provided uncurated, with the amount varying by source and participant.

TCRbeta CDR3 regions were amplified from genomic DNA by means of the immunoSEQ Assay, a bias-controlled multiplex PCR. As for the authors' bioinformatics: The number of nucleated cells in each sample was estimated from the amplification of reference gene primers within the assay. To quantify the absolute abundance of each unique TCRbeta CDR3 rearrangement, sequence reads were collapsed and filtered. For each sample, productive Simpson clonality was calculated as the square root of Simpson's diversity index across productive rearrangements. TCRdb carries this immuneACCESS record with in-frame sequences only. Its versions omit some clonotypes, under half of them owing to an unresolved V gene in the studies checked, with the rest unexplained. V and J calls and clone size are copied from that table; D and trimming were computed from the DNA. In this sample the table shows over 250,000 clones, 88% of which occur a single time. The ten largest clones take up about 3% of the sample.

Details on this clone: No antigen is known for it. There are no base qualities to consult, and no much larger clone falls within one base.

V and J are truncated by 3 bases and 2 bases respectively, leaving an intervening sequence of 18 bases. CDR1 and CDR2 (SQVTM, ANQGSEA) derive from the germline V gene. The CDR3, cysteine through phenylalanine, is 16 amino acids long. Kept here is only the CDR3 DNA, which spans 48 bases and is read in frame from base 1. Participants in the prospective study were enrolled through a virtual design, were aged about 18 to 89 years, and lived in approximately 25 United States geographic areas. In the prospective study, participants were assigned to cohorts based on the clinical history participants reported in a screening survey and a study questionnaire. Recovered participants in ImmuneRACE Cohort 3 were defined by two consecutive negative NP/OP PCR tests, clearance by a healthcare professional, or resolution of symptoms. In the prospective study, mobile phlebotomists collected whole blood, serum and a nasopharyngeal or oropharyngeal swab from each participant. Participants in the prospective study had the option to provide additional blood draws and questionnaires over a roughly two-month period. Before DNA extraction, blood samples from the prospective study were shipped at room temperature or frozen.

Source material: PBMCs or T cells enriched from blood (not recorded which). The TCR was taken from a woman aged 50 to 60 who had recovered from COVID-19. The chain is encoded by TRBV29-1 joined to TRBJ2-3; TRBD2 could be the D gene, as 5 bases match. The bases are TGCAGCGTTGAGTATATAGCGCCGACGGCCACAGATACGCAGTATTTT. Its translation is CSVEYIAPTATDTQYF.